The clone carrying this T cell receptor (beta chain) has more than one count but fewer than ten. Its antigen is undetermined. This CDR3 comprises 14 residues. The germline CDR1 and CDR2 sequences are MNHNS and SASEGT. V was trimmed by 2 bases and J by 4 bases, leaving 10 bases between them. The data are from a study of response to subunit inactivated influenza vaccine. In TCRdb, the RT-PCR reads were re-called with MiXCR into one record per CDR3 protein. This sample has about 570,000 distinct CDR3 sequences, with approximately 10% found just once. General study points: The authors suggested that few new T cells are recruited per seasonal influenza vaccination.

These same records also appear under a second study, on T cells expressing NK-cell markers. That report notes: TCR beta cDNA was generated via 5'RACE template switching incorporating UMIs. Among the experiments, several used an anti-gamma-delta TCR antibody to restrict sorting to alpha-beta TCR T cells. Dominant NKG2C+ clonotypes in 6 or 7 donors made up about 1.0-8% of CD8+ T cells. Whether expanded NKG2C+ T cell clones recognized HCMV stayed uncertain.

The receptor comes from a man aged 45-60 years who received an inactivated influenza vaccine. The chain joins TRBV6-1 to TRBJ2-3, with D tentatively TRBD1 (5 bases). The input for sequencing was PBMCs from blood, taken on the day of vaccination. CDR3 DNA: TGTGCCAGCAGTGAACGGGCAGGGCCAGATACGCAGTATTTT. Translating gives CASSERAGPDTQYF.